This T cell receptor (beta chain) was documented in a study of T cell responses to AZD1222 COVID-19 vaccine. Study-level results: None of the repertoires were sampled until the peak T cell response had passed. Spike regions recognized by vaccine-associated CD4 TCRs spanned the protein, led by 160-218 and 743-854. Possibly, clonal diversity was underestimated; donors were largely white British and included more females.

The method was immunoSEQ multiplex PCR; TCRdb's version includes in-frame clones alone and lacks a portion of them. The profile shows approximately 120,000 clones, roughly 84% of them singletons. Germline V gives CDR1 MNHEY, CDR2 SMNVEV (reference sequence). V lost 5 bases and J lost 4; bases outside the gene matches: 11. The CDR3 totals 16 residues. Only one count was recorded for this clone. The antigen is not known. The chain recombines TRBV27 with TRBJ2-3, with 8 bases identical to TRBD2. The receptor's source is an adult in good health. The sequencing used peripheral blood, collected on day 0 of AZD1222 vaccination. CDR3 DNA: TGTGCCAGCAGTCCACCGGGACTAGTTGATCCAGATACGCAGTATTTT. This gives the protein CASSPPGLVDPDTQYF.